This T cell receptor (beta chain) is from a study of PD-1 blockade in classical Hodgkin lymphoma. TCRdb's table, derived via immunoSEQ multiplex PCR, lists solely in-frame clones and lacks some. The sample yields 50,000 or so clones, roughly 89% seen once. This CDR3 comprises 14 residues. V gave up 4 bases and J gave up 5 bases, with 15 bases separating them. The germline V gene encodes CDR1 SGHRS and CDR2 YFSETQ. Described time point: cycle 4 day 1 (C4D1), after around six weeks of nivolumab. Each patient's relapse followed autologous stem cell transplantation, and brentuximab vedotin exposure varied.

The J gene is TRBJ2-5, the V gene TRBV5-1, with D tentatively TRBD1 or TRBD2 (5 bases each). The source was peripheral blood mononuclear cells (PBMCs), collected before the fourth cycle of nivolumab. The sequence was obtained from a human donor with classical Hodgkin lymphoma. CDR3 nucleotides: TGCGCCAGCAGCATAAGCCGGGACCTGGAGACCCAGTACTTC. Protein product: CASSISRDLETQYF.